This T cell receptor beta chain came from a study of resident and recirculating memory T cells in vitiligo. Study results and caveats: Different lesions suggested infiltration by different T cell clones. Vitiligo lesions lacked a unique dominant clone, and clonality varied.

The germline V gene has CDR1 SGDLS and CDR2 YYNGEE. The CDR3 spans 15 residues. V shed 3 bases and J 12 bases; nucleotides not matched to a gene: 9. On this clone itself: As yet, its antigen is unknown.

Some clones are missing from TCRdb's copy, which holds only in-frame ones; the method was immunoSEQ multiplex PCR. Found here are some 70,000 clones, 91% of them singletons; the top ten hold over 4%. The receptor was derived from a male donor with vitiligo. Sequencing was carried out using blood. V and J are TRBV9 and TRBJ2-1; 13 bases are a match to TRBD2. The CDR3 DNA sequence: TGTGCCAGCAGCGCCCTCACTAGCGGGGGGGCGCCGCAGTTCTTC. Its protein is CASSALTSGGAPQFF.